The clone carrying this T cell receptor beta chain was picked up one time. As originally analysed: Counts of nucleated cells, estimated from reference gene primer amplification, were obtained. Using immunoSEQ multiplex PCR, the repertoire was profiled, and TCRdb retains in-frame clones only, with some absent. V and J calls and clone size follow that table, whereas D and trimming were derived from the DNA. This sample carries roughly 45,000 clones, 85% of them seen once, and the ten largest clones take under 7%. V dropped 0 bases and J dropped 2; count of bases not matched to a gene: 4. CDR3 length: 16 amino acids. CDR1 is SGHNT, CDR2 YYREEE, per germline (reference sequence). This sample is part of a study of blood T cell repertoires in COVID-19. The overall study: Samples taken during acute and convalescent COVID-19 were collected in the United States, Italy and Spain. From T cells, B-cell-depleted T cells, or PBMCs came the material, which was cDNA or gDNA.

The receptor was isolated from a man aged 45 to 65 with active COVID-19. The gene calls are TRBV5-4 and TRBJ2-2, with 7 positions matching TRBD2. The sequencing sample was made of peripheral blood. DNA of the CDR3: TGTGCCAGCAGCTTGGTGCGGGGGTTCAACACCGGGGAGCTGTTTTTT. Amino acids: CASSLVRGFNTGELFF.